Presented here are 16 T cell receptor beta chains from one specimen sequenced in a study of T cell responses to AZD1222 COVID-19 vaccine. Profiled with immunoSEQ multiplex PCR; TCRdb holds only in-frame clones, not every one. The data contain approximately 100,000 clones, approximately 90% of them seen just once; the ten biggest clones take up approximately 1.3%. Sequencing used peripheral blood, obtained on day 0 of AZD1222 vaccination. All receptors come from an adult in good health.

The chain carries TRBV18 and TRBJ1-4; no clear D gene. This CDR3 comprises 13 residues. CDR1 is KGHSH and CDR2 is LQKENI in the germline V gene. V lost 4 bases to trimming and J lost 5 bases, with 8 bases between them. The DNA of the CDR3 is TGTGCCAGCTCACTCGACGGAAATGAAAAACTGTTTTTT. Translated: CASSLDGNEKLFF.

The chain employs TRBV10-3 and TRBJ2-7; the match to TRBD2 covers 10 bases. Germline CDR1 is ENHRY and CDR2 is SYGVKD. Trimming at V came to 2 bases and at J to 5 bases, leaving 6 bases not matched to a gene. The CDR3 covers 15 residues. CDR3 DNA sequence: TGTGCCATCAGTGAGAGCGGGGGGGCCGCCCACGAGCAGTACTTC. Its protein product is CAISESGGAAHEQYF.

This clone was seen just once. The V gene is TRBV5-5, the J gene TRBJ2-2; D ambiguous. The V end was cut by 0 bases, the J end by 2 bases, with 8 bases between. This CDR3 has 15 amino acids. CDR1 and CDR2 from the germline V gene are SGHKS and YYEKEE (reference sequence). CDR3 protein: CASSLAPLNTGELFF. In DNA, the CDR3 is TGTGCCAGCAGCTTGGCACCGCTTAACACCGGGGAGCTGTTTTTT.

V gene TRBV7-6 combines with J gene TRBJ1-2; no clear D gene. CDR1 is SGHVS and CDR2 is FNYEAQ in the germline V gene. Between the trimmed V and J ends, which lost 4 bases and 7 bases, there was a span of 19 bases. This CDR3 comprises 15 residues. CDR3 in DNA: TGTGCCAGCAGCTGGTCCGTTAAGGGCGATGGTGGCTACACCTTC. Its protein is CASSWSVKGDGGYTF.

This rearrangement joins TRBV11-1 to TRBJ1-2, with D uncertain. V was cut by 0 bases and J by 8 bases, with 10 bases left in between. CDR3 length: 13 residues. Germline V gives CDR1 SGHAT, CDR2 FQDESV (reference sequence). The CDR3 region is CASSLAEQGGYTF. The CDR3 region has the DNA TGTGCCAGCAGCTTAGCCGAACAAGGCGGCTACACCTTC.

The CDR3 DNA sequence: TGTGCCAGCAGTTTAGGATGGGGGACATCCTACGAGCAGTACTTC. Protein: CASSLGWGTSYEQYF. This sequence joins TRBV6-5 and TRBJ2-7; a weak D match, TRBD1 (6 bases). Between the trimmed V and J ends, which lost 4 bases and 1 base, there was a span of 14 bases. The CDR3 extends over 15 amino acids. Germline CDR1 and CDR2: MNHEY and SVGAGI.

The rearrangement links TRBV7-8 to TRBJ1-1; no firm D call. Trimming stripped 6 bases from V and 8 bases from J, with 19 bases between. The V gene's germline CDR1 is SGHVS and CDR2 FQNEAQ. This CDR3 has 14 amino acids. CDR3 sequence: CASSTFYSRREAFF. The CDR3 DNA is TGTGCCAGCAGTACATTTTACTCGAGAAGGGAAGCTTTCTTT.

This clone was counted a single time. Here the CDR3 reads CASSGDTENTEAFF. The DNA for the CDR3 is TGTGCCAGCAGTGGGGACACCGAGAACACTGAAGCTTTCTTT. V usage is TRBV2 and J usage is TRBJ1-1; maybe TRBD1 (6 bases). With 4 bases removed from V and 1 base from J, the gap between germline ends came to 10 bases. Germline assignment: CDR1 SNHLY and CDR2 FYNNEI. This CDR3 region has 14 residues.

The rearrangement links TRBV19 to TRBJ1-2, with 10 bases matching TRBD1. J lost 4 bases, V lost 7 bases, and 9 bases had no gene match. Germline V lookup: CDR1 LNHDA, CDR2 SQIVND (reference sequence). This CDR3 region has 15 residues. The chain's CDR3 is CASTDGTGEAYGYTF. The CDR3 region has the DNA TGTGCCAGTACCGACGGGACAGGGGAAGCCTATGGCTACACCTTC. Supplemented by reference TRBV19 and TRBJ1-2, the full variable domain reads DGGITQSPKYLFRKEGQNVTLSCEQNLNHDAMYWYRQDPGQGLRLIYYSQIVNDFQKGDIAEGYSVSREKKESFPLTVTSAQKNPTAFYLCASTDGTGEAYGYTFGSGTRLTVV.

In the case of this clone: Its ends do not fully match the called genes, so a read error is possible. V is TRBV7-9 and J is TRBJ2-1, with TRBD2 matching 7 bases. The CDR3 length is 13 residues. Per germline, CDR1 SEHNR and CDR2 FQNEAQ (reference sequence). The CDR3 region has the DNA TGTGCCAGGGGGGGGGACTCCTACAATGAGCGGTTCTTC. This gives the protein CARGGDSYNERFF. Full variable domain (missing parts from reference TRBV7-9 and TRBJ2-1): DTGVSQNPRHKITKRGQNVTFRCDPISEHNRLYWYRQTLGQGPEFLTYFQNEAQLEKSRLLSDRFSAERPKGSFSTLEIQRTEQGDSAMYLCARGGDSYNERFFGPGTRLTVL.

This clone was recorded once. V gene TRBV6-1 combines with J gene TRBJ2-7; no clear D gene. Germline V gene data show CDR1 as MNHNS and CDR2 as SASEGT. Trimming cost V 3 bases and J 4 bases, with 19 bases left between them. CDR3 size: 16 residues. DNA for the CDR3: TGTGCCAGCAGTGATATAGTAGGACGAGTGGTTTACGAGCAGTACTTC. Its protein product is CASSDIVGRVVYEQYF.

CDR3 in DNA: TGTGCCTGGAGTCCTATCCGGGACAGTGAAAAACTGTTTTTT. Protein: CAWSPIRDSEKLFF. The chain combines TRBV30 with TRBJ1-4; 7 bases map to TRBD1. The CDR3 is made up of 14 amino acids. Per the germline V gene, CDR1 is GTSNPN and CDR2 is SVGIG (reference sequence). Trimming removed 2 bases from V and 7 bases from J; junction bases left unmatched: 7.

This sequence joins TRBV4-1 and TRBJ2-7, with unresolved D. V lost 0 bases and J 0 bases, leaving 9 bases between the germline ends. In germline, CDR1 is MGHRA, CDR2 YSYEKL. The CDR3 runs 15 residues. CDR3 nucleotides: TGCGCCAGCAGCCAAGATTCGGCCAACTCCTACGAGCAGTACTTC. It yields the protein CASSQDSANSYEQYF.

The chain carries TRBV5-1 and TRBJ2-7; 9 nucleotides agree with TRBD2. V was clipped by 2 bases and J by 2 bases; unmatched bases: 8. Germline loops: CDR1 SGHRS, CDR2 YFSETQ. The CDR3 extends over 16 amino acids. CDR3 coding DNA: TGCGCCAGCAGCTTTTCTCTAGCGGGGCGAGCCTACGAGCAGTACTTC. It translates to CASSFSLAGRAYEQYF.

The chain carries TRBV6-5 and TRBJ2-1, with 7 bases identical to TRBD1. The CDR3 is 13 residues long. Looked up from germline, CDR1 is MNHEY and CDR2 is SVGAGI. The V and J ends lost 6 bases and 7 bases, in that order; junction bases with no gene match: 6. The CDR3 DNA reads TGTGCCAGCAGGTCGGGACAGTTTAATGAGCAGTTCTTC. This gives the protein CASRSGQFNEQFF.

The chain carries TRBV5-1 and TRBJ1-1; D is perhaps TRBD1 (6 bases). Trimming removed 0 bases at V and 6 bases at J, with 12 bases between. The CDR3 totals 14 residues. Germline loops: CDR1 SGHRS, CDR2 YFSETQ. The CDR3 region is CASSLALGGSEAFF. CDR3 nucleotide sequence: TGCGCCAGCAGCTTGGCACTGGGGGGCTCTGAAGCTTTCTTT.